One and the same sample provided the 31 T cell receptor beta chains below, sequenced in a study of cytomegalovirus exposure and HLA in healthy donors. Vbeta (60) and Jbeta (13) primers were used in the PCR. Data came from immunoSEQ multiplex PCR; TCRdb stores just in-frame clones and leaves some out. The sample holds about 160,000 clones, less than 90% seen once. Source material: PBMCs. The receptors originated from a man aged 18 to 29 in good health and CMV-seronegative.

The chain is built from TRBV14 and TRBJ1-1; the D is unclear. Germline CDR1 reads SGHDN; CDR2 reads FVKESK. The CDR3 contains 13 residues. V was cut by 5 bases and J by 10 bases, with 17 bases left in between. Here the CDR3 reads CASSKAPPVLAFF. The DNA of the CDR3 is TGTGCCAGCAGCAAAGCCCCCCCGGTCTTAGCTTTCTTT.

This clone showed up just a few times. The CDR3 spells CASSYQGAETQYF. CDR3 bases: TGTGCCAGCAGTTACCAGGGCGCGGAGACCCAGTACTTC. V gene TRBV6-6 combines with J gene TRBJ2-5; a weak D match, TRBD1 (5 bases). Germline assignment: CDR1 MNHNY and CDR2 SVGAGI (reference sequence). This CDR3 spans 13 amino acids. Between the trimmed V and J ends, which lost 2 bases and 5 bases, there was a span of 9 bases.

This chain joins TRBV9 and TRBJ2-1; 10 nucleotides match TRBD2. Germline CDR1 is SGDLS and CDR2 is YYNGEE. This CDR3 spans 18 amino acids. Trimming at V came to 0 bases and at J to 4 bases, leaving 10 bases not matched to a gene. The CDR3 region is CASSVAEVGLATYNEQFF. In DNA, the CDR3 is TGTGCCAGCAGCGTAGCTGAAGTGGGACTAGCGACTTACAATGAGCAGTTCTTC.

The chain uses TRBV2 and TRBJ2-2; D is uncertain. The CDR3 runs to 13 residues. V was pared by 7 bases and J by 1 base, with 7 bases between. Per the germline V gene, CDR1 is SNHLY and CDR2 is FYNNEI. Here the CDR3 reads CASTRRNTGELFF. DNA for the CDR3: TGTGCCAGCACCCGGAGGAACACCGGGGAGCTGTTTTTT.

The chain carries TRBV5-1 and TRBJ2-7; 8 nucleotides agree with TRBD2. The CDR3 contains 13 residues. Per the germline V gene, CDR1 is SGHRS and CDR2 is YFSETQ. The trim removed 4 bases at V and 3 bases at J, leaving 3 bases unmatched. The CDR3: CASSAGGLYEQYF. In DNA form, the CDR3 reads TGCGCCAGCAGCGCGGGGGGTCTCTACGAGCAGTACTTC.

The rearrangement joins TRBV9 to TRBJ1-1; D unclear. With 1 base removed from V and 1 base from J, the gap between germline ends came to 14 bases. The CDR3 runs to 16 residues. Germline values: CDR1 SGDLS, CDR2 YYNGEE. Here the CDR3 DNA reads TGTGCCAGCAGCGTATTCCCCACTGGGCCGAACACTGAAGCTTTCTTT. Protein: CASSVFPTGPNTEAFF.

The chain employs TRBV5-1 and TRBJ2-5; 8 nucleotides match TRBD1. CDR3 length equals 15 residues. The germline gives CDR1 SGHRS, CDR2 YFSETQ. V lost 2 bases and J lost 3; bases outside the gene matches: 6. The CDR3, as DNA: TGCGCCAGCAGCTTCCTTGGGACAGGCAAAGAGACCCAGTACTTC. Its translation: CASSFLGTGKETQYF.

This chain joins TRBV19 and TRBJ2-2; D possibly corresponds to TRBD1 (5 bases). The length of the CDR3 is 13 residues. V was trimmed by 9 bases and J by 6 bases, leaving 14 bases between them. Germline V CDR1 and CDR2: LNHDA, SQIVND (reference sequence). CDR3 in amino acids: CASTSGYAGELFF. The CDR3 DNA sequence: TGTGCCAGCACCTCAGGGTATGCCGGGGAGCTGTTTTTT.

The V and J genes are TRBV28 and TRBJ2-5; D might be TRBD2 (7 bases). With the DNA end fitting TRBJ2-7 better, the J assignment may be wrong. The CDR3 runs to 14 residues. CDR1 is MDHEN and CDR2 is SYDVKM in the germline V gene. Here the CDR3 DNA reads TGTGCCAGCAGTGGGGGGGCGATTGGCTACGAGCAGTACTTC. It is translated as CASSGGAIGYEQYF.

In this sample, this clone turned up a few times. V is TRBV5-6 and J is TRBJ1-2, with 7 bases that match TRBD1. Germline V CDR1 and CDR2: SGHDT, YYEEEE. This CDR3 spans 13 amino acids. V was pared by 4 bases and J by 4 bases, with 4 bases of the junction left unmatched. This CDR3 is CASSQGQPYGYTF. Written as DNA, the CDR3 is TGTGCCAGCAGCCAGGGACAGCCCTATGGCTACACCTTC.

The rearrangement uses TRBV27 and TRBJ2-2; 15 bases match TRBD2. Germline trimming cut 5 bases from V and 1 base from J; bases unmatched to any gene: 11. The CDR3 length is 20 residues. Germline V CDR1 and CDR2: MNHEY, SMNVEV (reference sequence). The CDR3, as DNA: TGTGCCAGCAGTCCTCGAGTGGGGACTAGCGGGGGGAGGAACACCGGGGAGCTGTTTTTT. It codes for CASSPRVGTSGGRNTGELFF.

The chain carries TRBV5-4 and TRBJ1-2; 9 bases align to TRBD1. The germline gives CDR1 SGHNT, CDR2 YYREEE (reference sequence). This CDR3 has 14 amino acids. The V gene end was trimmed by 2 bases and the J gene end by 6 bases; junction bases not matched to a gene: 5. The CDR3 loop reads CASSLGDREDGYTF. The CDR3 bases are TGTGCCAGCAGCTTAGGGGACAGGGAGGATGGCTACACCTTC.

J is TRBJ1-5 and V is TRBV19; TRBD1 agrees at 8 bases. The CDR3 has 15 amino acids. The germline gives CDR1 LNHDA, CDR2 SQIVND (reference sequence). With V trimmed by 3 bases and J by 3 bases, 4 bases remained unmatched. The CDR3 reads CASSIWDRINQPQHF. The CDR3 DNA sequence: TGTGCCAGTAGTATTTGGGACAGGATCAATCAGCCCCAGCATTTT.

This chain uses TRBV7-9 with TRBJ1-1, with no clear D. CDR1 is SEHNR, CDR2 FQNEAQ, per germline (reference sequence). Trimming took off 5 bases at V and 11 bases at J, with 21 bases between the two ends. The CDR3 is 14 residues long. The CDR3 DNA reads as TGTGCCAGCAGCCCCCTGGACGGACGGAGGGCGGCTTTCTTT. Translation: CASSPLDGRRAAFF.

This chain connects TRBV7-2 to TRBJ2-7, with 7 bases matching TRBD2. Germline CDR1 and CDR2: SGHTA and FQGNSA. After removal of 3 bases from V and 6 bases from J, the junction contained 8 bases not matched to a gene. There are 14 residues in the CDR3. In DNA, the CDR3 is TGTGCCAGCAGCTTTCCGGGAGGAACTATCGAGCAGTACTTC. Amino acids: CASSFPGGTIEQYF.

This chain links TRBV13 with TRBJ2-5, with D perhaps matching TRBD1 (6 bases). This CDR3 is 15 amino acids long. Germline assignment: CDR1 PRHDT and CDR2 FYEKMQ (reference sequence). Trimming removed 5 bases from V and 3 bases from J, with 16 bases in between. This CDR3 reads CASSPPRGAEETQYF. CDR3 DNA: TGTGCCAGCAGCCCCCCCAGGGGAGCCGAAGAGACCCAGTACTTC. Complete variable domain (other parts from reference TRBV13 and TRBJ2-5): AAGVIQSPRHLIKEKRETATLKCYPIPRHDTVYWYQQGPGQDPQFLISFYEKMQSDKGSIPDRFSAQQFSDYHSELNMSSLELGDSALYFCASSPPRGAEETQYFGPGTRLLVL.

The chain is built from TRBV6-4 and TRBJ1-2, with D possibly matching TRBD1 (5 bases). Germline-derived CDR1 and CDR2 are MRHNA and SNTAGT. The CDR3 length is 13 residues. V shed 6 bases and J shed 2 bases, with 10 bases lying between them. CDR3: CASRPDRNYGYTF. In DNA, the CDR3 is TGTGCCAGCAGGCCAGACAGAAACTATGGCTACACCTTC.

The chain joins TRBV7-8 to TRBJ2-1, with 13 bases lining up with TRBD2. This CDR3 comprises 16 residues. CDR1 and CDR2 (germline): SGHVS, FQNEAQ. The junction had 9 bases not matched to a gene; V was cut back by 5 bases and J by 8 bases. The CDR3 here is CASSIILAGGNDEQFF. The CDR3 nucleotides read TGTGCCAGCAGCATCATACTAGCGGGAGGGAACGATGAGCAGTTCTTC.

The sample holds one count of this clone. V usage is TRBV4-1 and J usage is TRBJ1-6; 9 nucleotides match TRBD1. V gave up 3 bases and J gave up 1 base; unmatched junction bases: 1. Germline V gene lookup returns CDR1 MGHRA and CDR2 YSYEKL. The CDR3 sequence is 16 residues long. CDR3 sequence (DNA): TGCGCCAGCAGCCAGGACAGGGGATCCTATAATTCACCCCTCCACTTT. Protein product: CASSQDRGSYNSPLHF.

The chain employs TRBV28 and TRBJ2-7; a weak D match, TRBD1 (5 bases). V gave up 3 bases and J gave up 1 base, with 13 bases separating them. The CDR3 totals 15 residues. Germline V gene lookup returns CDR1 MDHEN and CDR2 SYDVKM. CDR3: CASSFKGQWSYEQYF. The CDR3 DNA sequence: TGTGCCAGCAGTTTTAAGGGGCAATGGTCCTACGAGCAGTACTTC.

This chain links TRBV25-1 with TRBJ2-1; weak D call: TRBD1 (6 bases). The CDR3 is 16 residues long. V was pared by 2 bases and J by 6 bases, with 17 bases between. Germline V lookup: CDR1 MGHDK, CDR2 SYGVNS. As DNA, the CDR3 is TGTGCCAGCAGTGAACTCGGCAGGGGAGAAACCAATGAGCAGTTCTTC. Its translation: CASSELGRGETNEQFF.

This chain links TRBV5-1 with TRBJ2-7, with a tentative D call TRBD2 (5 bases). The length of the CDR3 is 15 residues. V lost 4 bases and J 0 bases, leaving 14 bases between the germline ends. Germline-derived CDR1 and CDR2 are SGHRS and YFSETQ. The CDR3 coding sequence is TGCGCCAGCAGCCCCAGCGGCCATAGCTCCTACGAGCAGTACTTC. Translation: CASSPSGHSSYEQYF. The full variable domain, with the rest looked up from reference TRBV5-1 and TRBJ2-7, is KAGVTQTPRYLIKTRGQQVTLSCSPISGHRSVSWYQQTPGQGLQFLFEYFSETQRNKGNFPGRFSGRQFSNSRSEMNVSTLELGDSALYLCASSPSGHSSYEQYFGPGTRLTVT.

The chain is built from TRBV6-6 and TRBJ1-1, with a tentative D call TRBD1 (6 bases). Germline loops: CDR1 MNHNY, CDR2 SVGAGI (reference sequence). V lost 5 bases and J lost 10, with 14 bases in between. The CDR3 covers 12 residues. CDR3 nucleotides: TGTGCCAGCAGTCAGACAGGACGCGGAGCTTTCTTT. This codes for CASSQTGRGAFF.

The chain combines TRBV7-9 with TRBJ1-1, with TRBD1 matching 10 bases. The V and J ends lost 2 bases and 4 bases, in that order; junction bases with no gene match: 7. The CDR3 spans 16 residues. The germline V gene encodes CDR1 SEHNR and CDR2 FQNEAQ (reference sequence). The CDR3 coding sequence is TGTGCCAGCAGCTTATTCAGCGGGACAGGGGCCACTGAAGCTTTCTTT. Translation gives CASSLFSGTGATEAFF.

V is TRBV25-1 and J is TRBJ2-7; tentatively, D is TRBD2 (5 bases). The CDR3 length is 12 residues. Germline V CDR1 and CDR2: MGHDK, SYGVNS. V was shortened by 5 bases and J by 5 bases, with 10 bases between the two germline ends. CDR3 DNA sequence: TGTGCCAGCAGTCTGACGGAGGACGAGCAGTACTTC. This codes for CASSLTEDEQYF.

This chain's CDR3 is CASSPDRGGPPQHF. The CDR3, as DNA: TGTGCCAGCAGTCCGGACAGGGGGGGTCCGCCCCAGCATTTT. This chain joins TRBV28 and TRBJ1-5; 10 bases fit TRBD1. The germline V gene has CDR1 MDHEN and CDR2 SYDVKM. The trim removed 5 bases at V and 9 bases at J, leaving 7 bases unmatched. The CDR3 has 14 residues. The full variable domain, with the rest looked up from reference TRBV28 and TRBJ1-5, is DVKVTQSSRYLVKRTGEKVFLECVQDMDHENMFWYRQDPGLGLRLIYFSYDVKMKEKGDIPEGYSVSREKKERFSLILESASTNQTSMYLCASSPDRGGPPQHFGDGTRLSIL.

The CDR3 DNA follows: TGTGCCAGCAGCCAAGAAGTGAGCGGGGGGGGGACCCAGTACTTC. Protein: CASSQEVSGGGTQYF. This chain uses TRBV4-2 with TRBJ2-5; 10 nucleotides agree with TRBD2. The trim removed 0 bases at V and 7 bases at J, leaving 5 bases unmatched. The CDR3 spans 15 residues. Germline CDR1 reads LGHNA; CDR2 reads YNFKEQ.

The J gene is TRBJ1-1, the V gene TRBV6-6, with no clear D. This CDR3 contains 13 residues. Trimming shortened V by 5 bases and J by 6 bases, and 13 bases separated the two germline ends. CDR1 MNHNY and CDR2 SVGAGI come from the germline V gene (reference sequence). CDR3 residues: CASSPPESSEAFF. In nucleotides, the CDR3 is TGTGCCAGCAGTCCCCCAGAATCGTCTGAAGCTTTCTTT.

This clone was detected once. CDR3 DNA: TGCGCCAGCAGCTCCCCTCCGGGACAGGGGGCAACTAATGAAAAACTGTTTTTT. Its translation is CASSSPPGQGATNEKLFF. The rearrangement uses TRBV5-1 and TRBJ1-4; 11 nucleotides align to TRBD1. J lost 0 bases, V lost 3 bases, and 7 bases had no gene match. This CDR3 has 18 amino acids. Per germline, CDR1 SGHRS and CDR2 YFSETQ.

The chain carries TRBV4-1 and TRBJ2-7, with D maybe TRBD1 (6 bases). Trimming left V 4 bases short and J 2 bases short, with 12 bases between. The CDR3 has 14 amino acids. CDR1 and CDR2 from the germline V gene are MGHRA and YSYEKL. The CDR3 here is CASSPQGYPYEQYF. The CDR3 nucleotides are TGCGCCAGCAGCCCGCAGGGGTACCCCTACGAGCAGTACTTC.

The J gene is TRBJ1-2, the V gene TRBV29-1; unclear D gene. V was trimmed by 7 bases and J by 3 bases, leaving 15 bases between them. CDR1 and CDR2 (germline): SQVTM, ANQGSEA. This CDR3 is built from 13 residues. CDR3 nucleotide sequence: TGCAGCGCGACGAGGGCGACGGACTATGGCTACACCTTC. Translation: CSATRATDYGYTF. The whole variable domain, filled in from reference TRBV29-1 and TRBJ1-2, reads SAVISQKPSRDICQRGTSLTIQCQVDSQVTMMFWYRQQPGQSLTLIATANQGSEATYESGFVIDKFPISRPNLTFSTLTVSNMSPEDSSIYLCSATRATDYGYTFGSGTRLTVV.